This entry lists 9 T cell receptor beta chains sequenced from one sample in a study of Ad26.COV2.S vaccination and SARS-CoV-2 variants. Treatment denoted: around 19 received Ad26.COV2.S at low or high dose, single or two shots; about 5 received placebo; per-sample allocation not given. The samples were gathered on day 63 after the first injection of vaccine or placebo. The protocol was immunoSEQ multiplex PCR, while the TCRdb copy is restricted to in-frame clones and leaves out a portion. The table records about 420,000 clones, roughly 90% of them present only once. The material sequenced was peripheral blood, taken in a trial of Ad26.COV2.S vaccine versus placebo. These receptors were collected from a person aged 18 to 65 who received the Ad26.COV2.S COVID-19 vaccine or a placebo.

This rearrangement joins TRBV24-1 to TRBJ2-5, with D maybe TRBD2 (6 bases). The V gene lost 4 bases and the J gene lost 5 bases, with 16 bases spanning the gap. From germline, CDR1 is KGHDR and CDR2 SFDVKD. CDR3 length: 15 residues. The chain's CDR3 is CATSEHTTGEETQYF. The CDR3 DNA follows: TGTGCCACCAGTGAACATACCACGGGGGAGGAGACCCAGTACTTC.

V and J are TRBV18 and TRBJ1-5; TRBD1 might be the D (5 bases). Per the germline V gene, CDR1 is KGHSH and CDR2 is LQKENI. The CDR3 length is 14 residues. Trimming stripped 2 bases from V and 4 bases from J, with 9 bases between. The chain's CDR3 is CASSPGGTNQPQHF. CDR3 sequence (DNA): TGTGCCAGCTCACCAGGGGGAACTAATCAGCCCCAGCATTTT.

The gene calls are TRBV10-3 and TRBJ1-5; the D is unclear. The germline V gene encodes CDR1 ENHRY and CDR2 SYGVKD. The V end was cut by 2 bases, the J end by 4 bases, with 9 bases between. The CDR3 is 14 amino acids. The CDR3: CAISESSGNQPQHF. Written as DNA, the CDR3 is TGTGCCATCAGTGAGAGTTCGGGAAATCAGCCCCAGCATTTT.

The chain links TRBV6-5 to TRBJ2-7; D is perhaps TRBD1 or TRBD2 (5 bases each). Germline V gives CDR1 MNHEY, CDR2 SVGAGI. V lost 7 bases and J 6 bases, leaving 22 bases between the germline ends. The CDR3 spans 15 residues. CDR3 region: CASTPKTAPGAEQYF. The CDR3 DNA reads TGTGCCAGCACCCCGAAGACAGCCCCCGGGGCCGAGCAGTACTTC.

This clone has more than one count but fewer than ten. This chain connects TRBV2 to TRBJ1-1; D gene unclear. Germline V lookup: CDR1 SNHLY, CDR2 FYNNEI. This CDR3 comprises 17 residues. V was trimmed by 3 bases and J by 0 bases, leaving 17 bases between them. CDR3 nucleotide sequence: TGTGCCAGCAGTGATTCCTTTGATGGAAAACTGAACACTGAAGCTTTCTTT. Translating gives CASSDSFDGKLNTEAFF. Using reference TRBV2 and TRBJ1-1 for the parts outside the CDR3, the full variable domain is EPEVTQTPSHQVTQMGQEVILRCVPISNHLYFYWYRQILGQKVEFLVSFYNNEISEKSEIFDDQFSVERPDGSNFTLKIRSTKLEDSAMYFCASSDSFDGKLNTEAFFGQGTRLTVV.

The chain joins TRBV5-6 to TRBJ2-6; D may match TRBD1 or TRBD2 (5 bases each). The germline gives CDR1 SGHDT, CDR2 YYEEEE. The CDR3 totals 17 residues. V lost 0 bases, J lost 3 bases, and 13 bases lay in between. CDR3 DNA: TGTGCCAGCAGCTTGGGTGGGACGGTTTTTGGGGCCAACGTCCTGACTTTC. Residues: CASSLGGTVFGANVLTF.

J is TRBJ1-1 and V is TRBV6-5; 7 nucleotides line up with TRBD1. The junction had 6 bases not matched to a gene; V was cut back by 6 bases and J by 5 bases. Germline-derived CDR1 and CDR2 are MNHEY and SVGAGI. The CDR3 length is 13 residues. The chain's CDR3 is CASRQGDRTEAFF. The CDR3 region has the DNA TGTGCCAGCAGGCAGGGGGATCGGACTGAAGCTTTCTTT.

This chain connects TRBV28 to TRBJ2-5, with D uncertain. Trimming stripped 2 bases from V and 2 bases from J, with 6 bases between. Per the germline V gene, CDR1 is MDHEN and CDR2 is SYDVKM. The CDR3 has 13 amino acids. The CDR3 region has the DNA TGTGCCAGCAGTTTAGTTATGCAAGAGACCCAGTACTTC. Protein product: CASSLVMQETQYF.

This clone has only a few counts. The chain is built from TRBV6-2 or TRBV6-3 and TRBJ2-7, with D perhaps matching TRBD1 (6 bases). CDR3 size: 14 residues. In germline, CDR1 is MNHEY, CDR2 SVGEGT. The ends were cut back, 4 bases at V and 4 bases at J, with 14 bases in the middle. The CDR3 DNA sequence: TGTGCCAGCAGTTGGTGGGACAAAGGTTACGAGCAGTACTTC. Its protein product is CASSWWDKGYEQYF.